The clone carrying this T cell receptor (beta chain) was detected only once. Antigen unknown. This CDR3 is 12 amino acids long. Trimming took 5 bases from V and 3 from J, leaving 8 bases between them. Germline assignment: CDR1 SGHAT and CDR2 FQNNGV. Here immunoSEQ multiplex PCR was the method, and the copy in TCRdb shows in-frame clones only, minus some. Among approximately 100,000 clones listed, 90% were seen once. The data were taken from a study of OX40 agonist ivuxolimab in advanced cancers. Study results and limitations: Low normalized T-cell clonal expansion was additionally recorded for some nonresponders.

The source of this sequence is an adult with an advanced solid tumor such as melanoma, head and neck, liver or kidney cancer. V is TRBV11-2 and J is TRBJ2-7; D gene ambiguous. The specimen was CD4+ or CD8+ T cells sorted from blood, collected in a trial of the OX40 agonist ivuxolimab. The CDR3 sequence is CASSRIGYEQYF. For the CDR3, the DNA is TGTGCCAGCAGCCGCATAGGCTACGAGCAGTACTTC. The variable domain in full, with the rest retrieved from reference TRBV11-2 and TRBJ2-7, is EAGVAQSPRYKIIEKRQSVAFWCNPISGHATLYWYQQILGQGPKLLIQFQNNGVVDDSQLPKDRFSAERLKGVDSTLKIQPAKLEDSAVYLCASSRIGYEQYFGPGTRLTVT.